This TCR beta chain was obtained from a study of beta chain features in type 1 diabetes. Study results and caveats: Patients and controls would share equally any PCR tilt toward shorter templates.

This clone was picked up a small number of times. Its matching antigen is unknown. Expressed TCRB transcripts got sequenced, as all isolated RNA was reverse transcribed. TCRdb's table, derived via immunoSEQ multiplex PCR, lists solely in-frame clones and lacks some. The repertoire holds hundreds of thousands of clones, with about an eighth as singletons. Germline V gene sequence: CDR1 SGHAT, CDR2 FQNNGV. V lost 5 bases and J 0 bases, leaving 11 bases between the germline ends. The CDR3 is made up of 14 amino acids. By way of CD45RO/CCR7/CD25/CD127/CD95/CD27, the CD4+ regulatory, stem cell-like memory, central memory and naive cells were sorted. Purity (above 95%) was reached by all sorted populations.

The chain is built from TRBV11-2 and TRBJ2-7, with no clear D. The sequencing sample was made of naive CD4+ T cells from blood. This sequence originates from a woman aged 18 to 35 in good health. The CDR3 is CASSPGWASYEQYF. CDR3 nucleotide sequence: TGTGCCAGCAGCCCCGGCTGGGCCTCCTACGAGCAGTACTTC.